The rows below give T cell receptor beta chains drawn from one sample of a study of tumor-infiltrating lymphocytes in primary liver carcinoma. TCRdb analysed the multiplex PCR reads with MiXCR anew, one entry per CDR3 protein. The sample lists about 310,000 distinct CDR3 sequences; almost 60% were seen once. The sample consisted of peripheral blood. All receptors come from a woman younger than 45 with primary liver carcinoma and hepatitis B virus infection. The CDR3 runs from the conserved cysteine through the conserved F or W. Fields, in order: J gene, D gene, clone size, V gene, CDR3 protein, CDR3 DNA. The D gene is left open where the match is weak. Part of the rows lack a size; the others show once, few, many or a class for expanded clones.

j_gene: TRBJ1-2
d_gene: NA
abundance: NA
v_gene: TRBV28
CDR3aa: CASSLLANYGYTF
CDR3nt: TGTGCCAGCAGTTTATTGGCTAACTATGGCTACACCTTC

j_gene: TRBJ1-1
d_gene: NA
abundance: NA
v_gene: TRBV5-4
CDR3aa: CASSGKGRNTEAFF
CDR3nt: TGTGCCAGCAGCGGGAAAGGGAGGAACACTGAAGCTTTCTTT

j_gene: TRBJ2-5
d_gene: NA
abundance: NA
v_gene: TRBV6-2/TRBV6-3
CDR3aa: CASRPHGVQETQYF
CDR3nt: TGTGCCAGCCGACCCCACGGGGTTCAAGAGACCCAGTACTTC

j_gene: TRBJ2-7
d_gene: TRBD2
abundance: NA
v_gene: TRBV12-3/TRBV12-4
CDR3aa: CASTFTSGKEQYF
CDR3nt: TGTGCCAGCACCTTTACTAGCGGGAAGGAGCAGTACTTC

j_gene: TRBJ1-5
d_gene: TRBD1
abundance: NA
v_gene: TRBV12-3/TRBV12-4
CDR3aa: CASNRGVSNQPQHF
CDR3nt: TGTGCCAGTAACAGGGGGGTTAGCAATCAGCCCCAGCATTTT

j_gene: TRBJ2-7
d_gene: TRBD1
abundance: NA
v_gene: TRBV5-1
CDR3aa: CASSLTGQTYEQYF
CDR3nt: TGCGCCAGCAGCCTTACGGGACAGACCTACGAGCAGTACTTC

j_gene: TRBJ2-3
d_gene: TRBD2
abundance: NA
v_gene: TRBV12-3/TRBV12-4
CDR3aa: CASMGGVENTQYF
CDR3nt: TGTGCCAGCATGGGGGGGGTTGAAAATACGCAGTATTTT

j_gene: TRBJ2-7
d_gene: TRBD2
abundance: NA
v_gene: TRBV12-3/TRBV12-4
CDR3aa: CASSPTSGNYEQYF
CDR3nt: TGTGCCAGCAGCCCTACTAGCGGGAATTACGAGCAGTACTTC

j_gene: TRBJ2-1
d_gene: TRBD1
abundance: NA
v_gene: TRBV5-1
CDR3aa: CANSPGQGYDNEQFF
CDR3nt: TGCGCCAACAGCCCGGGACAGGGCTACGACAATGAGCAGTTCTTC

j_gene: TRBJ2-7
d_gene: TRBD1
abundance: NA
v_gene: TRBV18
CDR3aa: CASSRQGSYEQYF
CDR3nt: TGTGCCAGCTCCCGACAGGGATCCTACGAGCAGTACTTC

j_gene: TRBJ1-3
d_gene: NA
abundance: NA
v_gene: TRBV7-9
CDR3aa: CASSPLGTGHTIYF
CDR3nt: TGTGCCAGCAGTCCCCTCGGGACTGGACACACCATATATTTT

j_gene: TRBJ2-5
d_gene: TRBD2
abundance: NA
v_gene: TRBV19
CDR3aa: CASRTSGQETQYF
CDR3nt: TGTGCCAGTAGGACTAGCGGTCAAGAGACCCAGTACTTC

j_gene: TRBJ2-1
d_gene: TRBD2
abundance: NA
v_gene: TRBV5-1
CDR3aa: CASSSGTGLAGVNSEQFF
CDR3nt: TGCGCCAGCAGCTCCGGGACCGGACTAGCGGGAGTAAATAGTGAGCAGTTCTTC

j_gene: TRBJ2-1
d_gene: NA
abundance: NA
v_gene: TRBV7-2
CDR3aa: CASSFIYGNEQFF
CDR3nt: TGTGCCAGCAGCTTCATCTACGGGAATGAGCAGTTCTTC

j_gene: TRBJ2-7
d_gene: NA
abundance: few
v_gene: TRBV4-2
CDR3aa: CASSQECGEQYF
CDR3nt: TGTGCCAGCAGCCAAGAATGCGGGGAACAGTACTTC

j_gene: TRBJ1-1
d_gene: NA
abundance: once
v_gene: TRBV11-2
CDR3aa: CATGLNQGNTEAFF
CDR3nt: TGTGCCACCGGCTTGAATCAGGGGAACACTGAAGCTTTCTTT